This T cell receptor beta chain was sequenced during a study of blood T cell repertoires in COVID-19. Across the study: Sites in the United States, Italy and Spain provided acute and convalescent COVID-19 samples. T cells, B-cell-depleted T cells, or PBMCs supplied cDNA or gDNA.

The germline CDR1 and CDR2 sequences are MNHEY and SVGAGI. Trimming pared 5 bases from V and 8 bases from J, leaving 15 bases between. This CDR3 has 14 residues. Assay used: immunoSEQ multiplex PCR; TCRdb lists only in-frame clones, some missing. This table has fewer than 90,000 clones, roughly 88% appearing once. The gene calls are TRBV6-5 and TRBJ1-4, with D perhaps matching TRBD1 (6 bases). The sample comprised peripheral blood. The source is a man aged 25 to 40 with acute or convalescent COVID-19. This CDR3 reads CASSPLQGREKLFF. The CDR3, as DNA: TGTGCCAGCAGTCCCTTGCAGGGGCGCGAAAAACTGTTTTTT.